This T cell receptor beta chain was sequenced for a study of shared clonotypes between healthy human individuals (TCRdb year 2020). Context from the whole study: The cohort comprised two women and a few men aged 18 to 49 years. Per donor, three plates each were used for CD4 naive and CD4 memory, two for CD8 naive, and one for CD8 memory. Blood TCR repertoires of a handful of healthy adults were deeply sequenced to estimate repertoire size and the extent of clonotype sharing between individuals. Different laboratories and diverse techniques were used to prepare libraries and sequence TCR repertoires, to increase sequencing depth and limit assay-specific biases. Each donor's leukapheresis produced roughly between roughly 0.85 and 9.5 billion PBMCs.

Using the deep immunoSEQ assay, multiplex PCR amplified TCR CDR3 regions from genomic DNA. Extracted genomic DNA from each cell subset was distributed evenly across all wells of several immunoSEQ 96-well plates, and each plate was treated as a replicate. For sorted subsets, approximately 210 ng genomic DNA, equal to some 30,000 T cell genomes, was loaded into each replicate PCR. The purified libraries were quantified using a Qubit 3.0 fluorometer, sized with a Bioanalyzer 2100, and then quantified again using the KAPA Library Quantification kit. A separate single-read 150-cycle Illumina NextSeq 550 flow cell was used to sequence each immunoSEQ 96-well plate. In the original analysis: The immunoSEQ output contained only junctional sequences without quality scores, so filtering could not match that applied to full-length reads. Sequences were annotated with PyIR, a Python wrapper for IgBLAST v1.9, using IMGT germline references to assign V/J genes and CDR3. Reads with weak V/J assignments (E-value above 1e-6), missing CDR3, stop codons, out-of-frame junctions, or ambiguous translated residues were removed. V3J clonotypes were defined by identical inferred V gene, J gene, and CDR3 amino acid sequence. To compute the percentage overlap between repertoires, the number of shared unique clonotypes was divided by the size of the smaller repertoire. RTK rarefaction, the Chao1 estimator, and Recon v2.1 estimates of unobserved clonotypes were used to assess repertoire richness. OLGA was used to compute generation probabilities for all TCRbeta clonotypes that the gDNA method yielded from a few donors. TCRdb holds this immuneACCESS table with in-frame rearrangements only. Some clones are missing; in checked studies, unresolved V genes explain under half, and the rest has no known cause. V, J and clone size are taken as reported in that table, and D and trimming were inferred from the DNA itself. This sample holds over a million clones; roughly 96% were observed only once. The ten biggest clones cover about 1% of the sample.

Donors were healthy HIV-negative adults with no recently reported acute infections or vaccinations. Every donor was a Caucasian adult living in Nashville, Tennessee, USA. CD4+ T cells were enriched by magnetic negative selection; naive cells were then positively selected on CD45RA, and the negative fraction formed the memory subset. After blood collection by leukapheresis, PBMCs were isolated using Ficoll-Histopaque density gradient centrifugation and then cryopreserved in the vapor phase of liquid nitrogen. Purity and quantity of every magnetically sorted T cell population were checked by analytical flow cytometry. Genomic DNA was isolated from every sorted fraction and measured by UV absorbance on a Nanodrop 2000c. The cysteine opens and the phenylalanine closes a CDR3 of 15 amino acids. The DNA shown is the 45-base CDR3, in frame from base 1. V is trimmed back by 1 base and J by 3 bases, and the junction contains 6 bases that no gene match accounts for. CDR1 and CDR2 are drawn from the germline V gene (reference sequence): LNHDA, SQIVND.

With respect to this clone: The antigen it binds to is not known. Within one base of it there is no much larger clone, and no base qualities were kept.

What the study reported, not specific to this receptor: Incomplete sequencing was indicated by rarefaction of sorted-subset datasets, despite the large sequencing depth. Because the study included a small number of donors, the genetic and exposure-history diversity represented was limited. Compared with non-shared clonotypes, the clonotypes found in all four sorted-subset donors had higher generation probabilities. Larger estimated clonotype richness was generally found for naive subsets than for memory subsets. When a few donors were compared, the shared fraction of clonotypes was about 5% for naive CD4, approximately 3.5% for naive CD8, about 2.5% for memory CD4, and roughly 0.43% for memory CD8. Pairwise subsampling led to the expectation that sequencing depth would affect the degree of clonotype sharing among donors. Sampling was restricted to blood, and TCR repertoires in tissues likely differ from the TCR repertoires found in blood.

The chain couples TRBV19 to TRBJ2-7, with 7 bases in between that match TRBD2. What was sequenced was naive CD4+ T cells sorted from blood. Sample cell subset or site, as interpreted from the label and publication: CD45RA+ positively selected. The TCR sequence derives from a young man in good health. The nucleotide sequence is TGTGCCAGTAGTATAGTTGCTAGCGGATTCTACGAGCAGTACTTC. Its amino acids are CASSIVASGFYEQYF.